This T cell receptor (beta chain) originates from a study of CD8 T cells in ankylosing spondylitis listed by TCRdb under 2017. General notes on the study: T cell receptor beta repertoires were profiled in healthy donors and ankylosing spondylitis patients so that disease-linked TCR variants could be found. The whole study cohort included 95 to 130 healthy donors and 20 to 25 ankylosing spondylitis patients. Peripheral blood was sampled, and synovial fluid was also collected from ankylosing spondylitis patients.

Sequenced on an Illumina HiSeq 2500. Quantitative 5'-RACE with molecular barcodes was the method used to prepare the TCR beta libraries. The authors processed their data as follows. A new computational method, built on a probabilistic model of VDJ rearrangement, was used to identify disease-linked TCR variants. The public reads were reprocessed in TCRdb via fastp at Q25 and MiXCR, keeping in-frame beta chains. For every CDR3 protein sequence, its rows merge into one entry that carries the most common genes and DNA. These V and J calls rely on TCRdb rather than the paper's analysis. The sample contains some 220,000 distinct CDR3 sequences, approximately 8% of them found a single time. The top ten hold 4.5% to 5% of the sample. What the research found in general, with its limitations: A CD8+ phenotype was shown by the disease-linked clones, which were found at relatively low frequencies in peripheral blood. Some motif variants had previously been reported in the synovial fluid and blood of reactive arthritis patients, which suggests shared mechanisms of disease initiation. The disease-linked clones were reported to be significantly enriched in matched synovial fluid samples from ankylosing spondylitis patients. A TCR beta motif made up of seven or eight highly homologous amino acid variants appeared to be characteristic of blood from ankylosing spondylitis patients.

Trimming leaves V shorter by 4 bases and J shorter by 5 bases, with the junction holding 10 bases beyond the gene matches. CDR1 is given as SGHVS and CDR2 as FQNEAQ, both from the germline V gene. The CDR3 runs 15 residues from the cysteine to the phenylalanine. Of all the DNA, just the CDR3 is kept, 45 bases in frame from base 1. In its sample, this clonotype was seen many times. Its binding antigen is unknown. The input lacks base qualities; no much larger clone sits a single base away. The V and J genes are TRBV7-8 and TRBJ2-5; TRBD2 matches 7 bases in the middle. This clonotype originated in a female donor with ankylosing spondylitis or in good health (not recorded which). Sequenced sample: blood, either unsorted or a sorted T cell fraction (not recorded which). The nucleotides are TGTGCCAGCAGCTCCCTGGCGGGGGTTTCGGAGACCCAGTACTTC. Its protein reads: CASSSLAGVSETQYF.